Following are 11 T cell receptor beta chains from one sample sequenced in a study of T cells expressing NK-cell markers. For each CDR3 protein, TCRdb gives one entry from its re-call of the 5' RACE reads, without DNA. The sample includes 500,000 to 700,000 distinct CDR3 sequences. Sequencing used blood T cells: a sorted CD56 or NKG2C T cell subset, CD4+ or CD8+ T cells, or bulk PBMC T cells (not recorded which). The receptors derive from a man aged 18 to 30 in good health.

The J gene is TRBJ2-1, the V gene TRBV7-2; the TRBD1 assignment by TCRdb is unverifiable without DNA. The CDR3 extends over 14 amino acids. Germline values: CDR1 SGHTA, CDR2 FQGNSA. CDR3 protein: CASSLMSGWDEQFF.

The chain carries TRBV5-1 and TRBJ2-1; there is no DNA to check the TCRdb D call of TRBD2. The CDR3 is 14 amino acids. Germline lookup yields CDR1 SGHRS and CDR2 YFSETQ. CDR3 sequence reads: CASSLLQSGNEQFF.

CDR3: CASSLGLAALNGEQYF. The V call is TRBV7-2, the J call TRBJ2-7; TCRdb outputs TRBD2, but without DNA this stays unchecked. The CDR3 spans 16 residues. CDR1 and CDR2 from the germline V gene are SGHTA and FQGNSA.

V usage is TRBV11-2 and J usage is TRBJ1-1. Germline lookup yields CDR1 SGHAT and CDR2 FQNNGV. CDR3 length: 15 amino acids. CDR3 loop: CASSYTGVMNTEAFF.

The chain links TRBV28 to TRBJ2-3. CDR3 length equals 14 residues. Germline loops: CDR1 MDHEN, CDR2 SYDVKM. The CDR3: CASSGVINTDTQYF.

V usage is TRBV6-5 and J usage is TRBJ2-7. CDR1 and CDR2 (germline): MNHEY, SVGAGI. The CDR3 is 14 amino acids. CDR3 protein: CASSLRRSSYEQYF.

CDR3 in amino acids: CASSLGSGFQETQYF. The rearrangement joins TRBV27 to TRBJ2-5; TCRdb designates TRBD2, a call that cannot be tested without DNA. CDR1 is MNHEY and CDR2 is SMNVEV in the germline V gene (reference sequence). The CDR3 runs to 15 residues.

The chain employs TRBV4-3 and TRBJ2-1; TCRdb reports TRBD1, a call that lacks DNA to check it against. This CDR3 is built from 17 residues. Germline-derived CDR1 and CDR2 are LGHNA and YSLEER. The chain's CDR3 is CASSQQNRGGKFDEQFF.

The chain combines TRBV15 with TRBJ2-2; as DNA is missing, the TRBD1 call by TCRdb cannot be tested. CDR1 is LNHNV and CDR2 is YYDKDF in the germline V gene (reference sequence). This CDR3 has 16 amino acids. CDR3 amino acids: CATSRGGTEAAGELFF. Using reference TRBV15 and TRBJ2-2 for the parts outside the CDR3, the full variable domain is DAMVIQNPRYQVTQFGKPVTLSCSQTLNHNVMYWYQQKSSQAPKLLFHYYDKDFNNEADTPDNFQSRRPNTSFCFLDIRSPGLGDTAMYLCATSRGGTEAAGELFFGEGSRLTVL.

The chain combines TRBV5-6 with TRBJ1-2; TCRdb's D gene call, TRBD1, goes unchecked for lack of DNA. Germline CDR1 is SGHDT and CDR2 is YYEEEE. The CDR3 length is 14 residues. This CDR3 reads CASSFDRPSYGYTF.

The V call is TRBV12-3 or TRBV12-4, the J call TRBJ1-3. The CDR3 is 15 residues long. This CDR3 reads CASSFLRGSGNTIYF.